The T cell receptor beta chain described here comes from a study of T cell repertoires in cytomegalovirus infection. At the level of the study: Both a matching HLA type and CMV infection were indicated by public TCR beta signatures.

MiXCR, run by TCRdb on the reads, gives a single entry per CDR3 protein. The sample carries roughly 860,000 distinct CDR3 sequences, around a third recorded once. In regard to this clonotype: Its antigen remains unknown.

V was shortened by 4 bases and J by 4 bases, with 17 bases between the two germline ends. Germline CDR1 reads SGHNT; CDR2 reads YYREEE (reference sequence). The CDR3 consists of 15 residues. The sequence was collected from a human donor in good health (CMV status not recorded). Some clones in this sample may be carry-over from other donors' samples. The J gene is TRBJ2-5, the V gene TRBV5-4; D is uncertain. The sample here was cultured CD8+ T cells from PBMCs, taken from culture after CMV antigen stimulation. Here the CDR3 reads CASSPLGLGRETQYF. The DNA of the CDR3 is TGTGCCAGCAGCCCCCTTGGTTTAGGGCGAGAGACCCAGTACTTC.